These 3 T cell receptor beta chains originate from one sample sequenced in a study of a mutant IDH1 vaccine in newly diagnosed glioma. Time point: baseline, week 1 (first vaccination visit). Treatment denoted: pre-vaccination baseline after standard-of-care therapy. Some clones are missing from TCRdb's copy, which holds only in-frame ones; the method was immunoSEQ multiplex PCR. The sample lists approximately 70,000 clones; 65% to 90% were seen once. The specimen was PBMCs, collected from a glioma patient treated with radiotherapy, temozolomide or both. The receptor source for this set is a man aged 30-40 years with glioma.

The chain couples TRBV6-5 to TRBJ2-7; D may match TRBD1 or TRBD2 (6 bases each). The CDR3 runs to 15 residues. V gave up 2 bases and J gave up 4 bases, with 15 bases separating them. CDR1 is MNHEY, CDR2 SVGAGI, per germline. CDR3: CASSYGIGGYYEQYF. The CDR3, as DNA: TGTGCCAGCAGTTACGGGATAGGGGGGTATTACGAGCAGTACTTC.

The chain recombines TRBV9 with TRBJ2-1; TRBD2 agrees at 9 bases. CDR1 and CDR2 from the germline V gene are SGDLS and YYNGEE. Losses at the gene ends were 3 bases for V and 0 bases for J; bases not matched to a gene: 10. CDR3 length: 18 amino acids. The CDR3 DNA is TGTGCCAGCAGCGACCCCGATAGCGGGGGCGTCTCCTACAATGAGCAGTTCTTC. Translated, it gives CASSDPDSGGVSYNEQFF.

This rearrangement joins TRBV18 to TRBJ1-6; 9 bases agree with TRBD1. Trimming removed 4 bases from V and 9 bases from J; junction bases left unmatched: 4. The CDR3 spans 14 residues. CDR1 is KGHSH and CDR2 is LQKENI in the germline V gene. Here the CDR3 DNA reads TGTGCCAGCTCACGGGGACAGGGCGGTTCACCCCTCCACTTT. As protein: CASSRGQGGSPLHF.